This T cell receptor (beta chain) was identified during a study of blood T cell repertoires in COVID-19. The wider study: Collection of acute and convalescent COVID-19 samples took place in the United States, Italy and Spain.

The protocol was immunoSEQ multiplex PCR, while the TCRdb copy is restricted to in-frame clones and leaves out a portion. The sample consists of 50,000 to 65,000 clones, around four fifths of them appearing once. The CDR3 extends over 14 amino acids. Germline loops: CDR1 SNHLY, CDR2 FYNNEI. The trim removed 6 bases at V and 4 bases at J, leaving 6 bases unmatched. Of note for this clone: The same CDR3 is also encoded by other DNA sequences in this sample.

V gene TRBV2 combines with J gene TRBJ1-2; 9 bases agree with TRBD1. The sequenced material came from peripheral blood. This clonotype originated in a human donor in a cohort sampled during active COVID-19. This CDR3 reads CASSGDRVGYGYTF. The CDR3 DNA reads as TGTGCCAGCAGCGGGGACAGGGTTGGCTATGGCTACACCTTC.